This T cell receptor beta chain was sequenced during a study of PD-L1 blockade in urothelial cancer. Study at large: Atezolizumab 1,200 mg was given intravenously every 3 weeks, starting 2014. Specimens of blood held a median count of 141,255 T cells.

Note on this clone: Its matching antigen is unknown.

TCRdb keeps only in-frame clones here, not all; method: immunoSEQ multiplex PCR. The table includes tens of thousands of clones, roughly 80% detected once. This CDR3 contains 17 residues. The germline V gene encodes CDR1 SGHTS and CDR2 YDEGEE. V was pared by 2 bases and J by 3 bases, with 17 bases between. Urothelial carcinoma in patients was locally advanced or metastatic. Findings and limits, study-wide: The study found that durable-benefit patients expanded tumor-associated blood clones more at 3 weeks.

The chain uses TRBV5-8 and TRBJ1-4; TRBD1 is a possible D gene (6 bases). The origin of this receptor is a man aged 65 to 85 with urothelial cancer. The source was PBMCs, collected around atezolizumab (anti-PD-L1) treatment. The CDR3: CASSLGQPAMANEKLFF. CDR3 coding DNA: TGTGCCAGCAGCTTAGGACAGCCTGCGATGGCTAATGAAAAACTGTTTTTT.